This T cell receptor (beta chain) was observed in a study of blood T cell repertoires in COVID-19. Trimming took 4 bases from V and 6 from J, leaving 12 bases between them. The CDR3 covers 13 residues. CDR1 and CDR2 from the germline V gene are MNHEY and SMNVEV (reference sequence). The assay was immunoSEQ multiplex PCR, and TCRdb's table has in-frame clones only and misses some. This repertoire shows a few hundred thousand clones, over 75% found once; its top ten account for 1.5% to 2%. The specimen was PBMCs or T cells enriched from blood (not recorded which). This rearrangement joins TRBV27 to TRBJ1-2; TRBD1 might be the D (6 bases). The sequence came from a woman aged 45-60 years who had recovered from COVID-19. The CDR3 region is CASSYGQGNGYTF. CDR3 bases: TGTGCCAGCAGTTATGGGCAGGGGAATGGCTACACCTTC.